A single sample gave rise to the 10 T cell receptor beta chains below, sequenced in a study of blood T cells in healthy people across ages. A second PCR of roughly 6 to 12 cycles used a sample-barcoded 5' primer and a J-beta primer mix. TCRdb re-called the 5' RACE reads through MiXCR, storing one row per CDR3 protein. The sample shows hundreds of thousands of distinct CDR3 sequences, 20% to 25% of them seen only once. Input material: blood. These receptors were collected from a man between 65 and 85 years old in good health.

The chain uses TRBV24-1 and TRBJ2-5; D is unclear. The end of the DNA aligns better with TRBJ2-1, so the J call may be wrong. CDR3 length: 13 amino acids. Germline lookup yields CDR1 KGHDR and CDR2 SFDVKD. CDR3 DNA: TGTGCCACCAGTGATGGAGCGCCCCCTCAACAGTTCTTC. Its translation is CATSDGAPPQQFF.

This clonotype was seen only a few times. V gene TRBV5-1 combines with J gene TRBJ1-1; perhaps TRBD1 as D (6 bases). V lost 0 bases and J 7 bases, leaving 16 bases between the germline ends. Germline V gene data show CDR1 as SGHRS and CDR2 as YFSETQ. The CDR3 sequence is 15 residues long. The CDR3 spells CASSLDGGVFGEAFF. For the CDR3, the DNA is TGCGCCAGCAGCTTGGATGGGGGCGTTTTTGGTGAAGCTTTCTTT.

This clonotype was detected a few times. The chain has TRBV12-3 or TRBV12-4 and TRBJ1-2; D is perhaps TRBD1 (5 bases). Trimming took 5 bases from V and 1 from J, leaving 14 bases between them. This CDR3 contains 15 residues. CDR3 amino acids: CASSLKKGINYGYTF. DNA of the CDR3: TGTGCCAGCAGTCTCAAAAAGGGGATTAACTATGGCTACACCTTC.

This clonotype was seen a few times. The chain links TRBV20-1 to TRBJ1-6; unclear D gene. Germline CDR1 is DFQATT and CDR2 is SNEGSKA (reference sequence). V shed 0 bases and J shed 8 bases, with 14 bases lying between them. This CDR3 is built from 15 residues. The CDR3 loop reads CSARDLRNRHSPLHF. For the CDR3, the DNA is TGCAGTGCTAGAGATCTGAGAAATCGTCATTCACCCCTCCACTTT.

The sample holds a few counts of this clonotype. This chain uses TRBV18 with TRBJ2-5; D is undetermined. V dropped 0 bases and J dropped 2 bases, with 7 bases sitting between them. This CDR3 is 14 amino acids long. CDR1 and CDR2 (germline): KGHSH, LQKENI. The CDR3 loop is CASSPPVGQETQYF. CDR3 nucleotide sequence: TGTGCCAGCTCACCACCAGTTGGGCAAGAGACCCAGTACTTC.

This clonotype was found a few times. The chain uses TRBV9 and TRBJ2-3, with D unclear. V was pared by 9 bases and J by 0 bases, with 11 bases between. The CDR3 loop spans 13 amino acids. Germline V gives CDR1 SGDLS, CDR2 YYNGEE. The CDR3 region is CANRGRSTDTQYF. In nucleotides, the CDR3 is TGTGCCAACCGCGGCAGAAGCACAGATACGCAGTATTTT.

The gene calls are TRBV2 and TRBJ2-1, with 14 positions matching TRBD2. The CDR3 consists of 17 residues. Germline V gene sequence: CDR1 SNHLY, CDR2 FYNNEI. The J segment lost 2 bases and the V segment lost 5 bases, leaving 5 bases of the junction unmatched. The CDR3 nucleotides read TGTGCCAGCAGTTCCGGGACTAGCGGGAGAACCTACAATGAGCAGTTCTTC. This gives the protein CASSSGTSGRTYNEQFF.

The chain uses TRBV20-1 and TRBJ1-3; 7 positions agree with TRBD1. The germline V gene has CDR1 DFQATT and CDR2 SNEGSKA (reference sequence). V lost 5 bases and J lost 0; bases outside the gene matches: 7. CDR3 length: 15 residues. The CDR3 loop reads CSASPGTVSGNTIYF. The CDR3 nucleotides are TGCAGTGCTTCCCCCGGGACAGTCTCTGGAAACACCATATATTTT.

This clonotype has only one observation. The J gene is TRBJ2-1, the V gene TRBV7-2; D is uncertain. V lost 1 base, J lost 12 bases, and 10 bases lay in between. Germline CDR1 and CDR2: SGHTA and FQGNSA. This CDR3 is 12 amino acids long. This CDR3 is CASSLDVSSQFF. In nucleotides, the CDR3 is TGTGCCAGCAGCTTAGATGTCAGTTCGCAGTTCTTC.

In this sample, this clonotype turned up a few times. The chain couples TRBV12-3 or TRBV12-4 to TRBJ2-6; 9 bases map to TRBD1. The CDR3 runs 16 residues. The trim removed 5 bases at V and 3 bases at J, leaving 5 bases unmatched. In nucleotides, the CDR3 is TGTGCCAGCAGTCGACAGGGGGGTAGTGGGGCCAACGTCCTGACTTTC. It encodes CASSRQGGSGANVLTF.